This TCR beta chain was captured in a study of patients and donors after allogeneic stem cell transplantation. This clonotype turned up a few times. The V gene's germline CDR1 is DFQATT and CDR2 SNEGSKA (reference sequence). V lost 3 bases to trimming and J lost 6 bases; unmatched junction nucleotides: 5. This CDR3 comprises 14 residues. TCRdb ran MiXCR on the RT-PCR reads and lists one entry per CDR3 protein. The sample records hundreds of thousands of distinct CDR3 sequences, around 16% being singletons. What was sequenced was blood, either unsorted or a sorted T cell fraction (not recorded which). The source is a human donor who was either an allogeneic HSCT recipient or a stem cell or donor lymphocyte infusion donor (not recorded which). It is not recorded whose cells these are; they may come from a transplant donor. The chain joins TRBV20-1 to TRBJ1-6; 7 bases align to TRBD1. In nucleotides, the CDR3 is TGCAGTGCTAGGGGGACAGTACTTAATTCACCCCTCCACTTT. Translated: CSARGTVLNSPLHF.